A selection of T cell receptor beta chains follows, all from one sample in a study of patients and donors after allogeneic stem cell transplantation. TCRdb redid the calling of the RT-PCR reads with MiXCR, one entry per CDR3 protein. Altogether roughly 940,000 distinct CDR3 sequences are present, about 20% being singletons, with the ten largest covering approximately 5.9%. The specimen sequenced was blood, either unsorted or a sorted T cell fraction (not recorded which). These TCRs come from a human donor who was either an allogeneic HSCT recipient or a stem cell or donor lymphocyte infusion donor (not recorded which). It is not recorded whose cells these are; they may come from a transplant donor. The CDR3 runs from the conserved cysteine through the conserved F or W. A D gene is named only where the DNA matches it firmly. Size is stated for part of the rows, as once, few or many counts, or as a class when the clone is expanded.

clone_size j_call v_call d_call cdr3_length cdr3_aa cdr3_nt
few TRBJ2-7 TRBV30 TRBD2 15 CAWSGLAGATYEQYF TGTGCCTGGAGTGGTCTAGCGGGGGCCACCTACGAGCAGTACTTC
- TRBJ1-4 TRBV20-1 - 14 CSARDALGDEKLFF TGCAGTGCTAGAGACGCCCTAGGGGATGAAAAACTGTTTTTT
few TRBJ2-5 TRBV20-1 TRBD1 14 CSASPGTGGETQYF TGCAGTGCTAGTCCCGGGACAGGGGGGGAGACCCAGTACTTC
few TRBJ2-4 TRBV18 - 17 CASSRGPSPPPKNIQYF TGTGCCAGCTCACGGGGCCCAAGCCCCCCTCCGAAAAACATTCAGTACTTC
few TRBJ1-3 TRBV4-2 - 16 CASRLWGGPSGNTIYF TGTGCCAGCAGACTATGGGGGGGGCCCTCTGGAAACACCATATATTTT
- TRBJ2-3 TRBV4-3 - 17 CASSQRPKIVGSDTQYF TGCGCCAGCAGCCAACGACCTAAGATAGTAGGTTCAGATACGCAGTATTTT
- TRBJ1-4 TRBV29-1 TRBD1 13 CSVETGTDEKLFF TGCAGCGTTGAGACAGGGACGGATGAAAAACTGTTTTTT
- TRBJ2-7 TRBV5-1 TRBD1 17 CASSSGWRDRGRDEQYF TGCGCCAGCAGCTCCGGCTGGAGGGACAGGGGGCGCGACGAGCAGTACTTC
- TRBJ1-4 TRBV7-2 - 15 CASSPIAGGLEKLFF TGTGCCAGCAGCCCCATAGCCGGGGGACTTGAAAAACTGTTTTTT
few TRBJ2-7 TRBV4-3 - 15 CASSQDRHGAYEQYF TGCGCCAGCAGCCAAGACAGGCACGGTGCCTACGAGCAGTACTTC
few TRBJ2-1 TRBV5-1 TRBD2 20 CASSLPRLAGGPISYNEQFF TGCGCCAGCAGCTTACCCCGACTAGCGGGAGGGCCGATATCCTACAATGAGCAGTTCTTC
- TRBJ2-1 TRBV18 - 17 CASSPSATSSSYNEQFF TGTGCCAGCTCACCATCTGCGACGTCAAGCTCCTACAATGAGCAGTTCTTC
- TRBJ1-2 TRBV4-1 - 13 CASSQPGRGGYTF TGCGCCAGCAGCCAGCCGGGTCGAGGGGGCTACACCTTC
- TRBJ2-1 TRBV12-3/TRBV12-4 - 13 CASSFLDFNEQFF TGTGCCAGCAGTTTTTTAGATTTCAATGAGCAGTTCTTC
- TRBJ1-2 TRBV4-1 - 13 CASSQGVGEGYTF TGCGCCAGCAGCCAAGGTGTAGGGGAGGGCTACACCTTC
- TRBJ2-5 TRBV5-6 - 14 CASSLRSPKETQYF TGTGCCAGCAGCCTGAGGTCACCAAAAGAGACCCAGTACTTC
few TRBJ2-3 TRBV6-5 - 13 CASSYDGVDTQYF TGTGCCAGCAGTTACGACGGGGTTGATACGCAGTATTTT
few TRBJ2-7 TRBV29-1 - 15 CSVESGSSPSYEQYF TGCAGCGTTGAAAGTGGGTCGAGTCCCTCCTACGAGCAGTACTTC
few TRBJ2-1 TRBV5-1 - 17 CASSLGTGIPQGREQFF TGCGCCAGCAGCTTGGGAACAGGGATTCCCCAAGGTAGGGAGCAGTTCTTC
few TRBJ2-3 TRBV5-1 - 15 CASSGPGPSTDTQYF TGCGCCAGCAGCGGACCGGGCCCTAGCACAGATACGCAGTATTTT
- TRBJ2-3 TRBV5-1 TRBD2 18 CASSLETSGRADTDTQYF TGCGCCAGCAGCTTAGAGACTAGCGGGAGGGCCGACACAGATACGCAGTATTTT
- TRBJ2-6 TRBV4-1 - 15 CASSQVGAGANVLTF TGTGCCAGCAGCCAAGTAGGGGCTGGGGCCAACGTCCTGACTTTC
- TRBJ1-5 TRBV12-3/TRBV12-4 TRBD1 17 CASSLQQGAKSNQPQHF TGTGCCAGCAGTTTACAACAGGGGGCAAAGAGCAATCAGCCCCAGCATTTT
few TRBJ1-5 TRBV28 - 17 CASTGVEGRLLNQPQHF TGTGCCAGCACCGGCGTTGAGGGGAGGCTACTCAATCAGCCCCAGCATTTT
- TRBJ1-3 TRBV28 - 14 CASLLQGYRNTIYF TGTGCCAGCCTTTTACAGGGTTATCGAAACACCATATATTTT
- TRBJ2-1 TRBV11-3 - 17 CASSPMATPGSYNEQFF TGTGCCAGCAGCCCCATGGCAACCCCTGGCTCCTACAATGAGCAGTTCTTC
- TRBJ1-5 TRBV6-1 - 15 CASSVGGLVNQPQHF TGTGCCAGCAGTGTGGGGGGTCTGGTCAATCAGCCCCAGCATTTT
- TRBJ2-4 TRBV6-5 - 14 CASSYTSVKNIQYF TGTGCCAGCAGTTACACTTCCGTCAAAAACATTCAGTACTTC
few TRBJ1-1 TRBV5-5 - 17 CASSLGLQGGGNTEAFF TGTGCCAGCAGCTTAGGGTTGCAGGGCGGAGGGAACACTGAAGCTTTCTTT